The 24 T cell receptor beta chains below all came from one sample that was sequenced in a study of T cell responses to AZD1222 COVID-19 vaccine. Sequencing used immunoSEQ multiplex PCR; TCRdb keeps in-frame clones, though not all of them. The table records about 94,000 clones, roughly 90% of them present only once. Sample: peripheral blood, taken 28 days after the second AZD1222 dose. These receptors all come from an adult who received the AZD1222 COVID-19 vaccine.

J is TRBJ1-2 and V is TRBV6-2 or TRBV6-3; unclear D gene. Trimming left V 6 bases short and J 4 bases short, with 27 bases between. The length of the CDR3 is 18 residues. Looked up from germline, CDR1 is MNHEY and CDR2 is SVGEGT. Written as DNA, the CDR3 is TGTGCCAGCAGCCAGTTAGCGTATCGTCTCGAGGCCGCCTATGGCTACACCTTC. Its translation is CASSQLAYRLEAAYGYTF.

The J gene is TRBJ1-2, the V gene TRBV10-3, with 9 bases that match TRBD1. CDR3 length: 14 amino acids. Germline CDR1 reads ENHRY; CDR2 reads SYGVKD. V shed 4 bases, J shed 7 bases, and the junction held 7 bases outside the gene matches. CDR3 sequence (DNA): TGTGCCATCAGTGCGGGACAGGGAGATAGTGGCTACACCTTC. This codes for CAISAGQGDSGYTF.

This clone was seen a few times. CDR3 coding DNA: TGTGCCAGCAGCCCCGCGATGGGGTCTGGAAACACCATATATTTT. It encodes CASSPAMGSGNTIYF. The rearrangement joins TRBV11-3 to TRBJ1-3; D is undetermined. CDR3 size: 15 residues. V was trimmed by 5 bases and J by 1 base, leaving 12 bases between them. In germline, CDR1 is SGHNT, CDR2 YENEEA.

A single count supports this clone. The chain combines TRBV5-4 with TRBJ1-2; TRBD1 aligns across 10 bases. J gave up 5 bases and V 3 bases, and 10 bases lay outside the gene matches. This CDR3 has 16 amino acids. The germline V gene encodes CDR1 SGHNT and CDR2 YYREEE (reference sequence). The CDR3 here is CASSSATTGGGYGYTF. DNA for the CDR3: TGTGCCAGCAGCTCAGCAACGACAGGGGGCGGTTATGGCTACACCTTC.

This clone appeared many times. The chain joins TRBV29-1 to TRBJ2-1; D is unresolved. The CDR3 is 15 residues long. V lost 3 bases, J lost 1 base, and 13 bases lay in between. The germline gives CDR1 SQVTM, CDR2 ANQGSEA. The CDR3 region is CSVDPVIQSYNEQFF. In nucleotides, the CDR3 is TGCAGCGTTGACCCCGTTATCCAGTCCTACAATGAGCAGTTCTTC.

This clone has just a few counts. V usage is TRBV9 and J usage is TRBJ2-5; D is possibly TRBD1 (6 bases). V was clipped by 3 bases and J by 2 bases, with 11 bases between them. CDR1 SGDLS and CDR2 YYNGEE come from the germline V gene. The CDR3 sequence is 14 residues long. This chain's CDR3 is CASSARQEQETQYF. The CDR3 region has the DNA TGTGCCAGCAGCGCCAGACAGGAACAAGAGACCCAGTACTTC.

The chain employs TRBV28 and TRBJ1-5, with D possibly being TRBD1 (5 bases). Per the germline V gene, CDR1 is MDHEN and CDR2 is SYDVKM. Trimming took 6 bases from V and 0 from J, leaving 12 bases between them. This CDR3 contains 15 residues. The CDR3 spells CASRRDVYSNQPQHF. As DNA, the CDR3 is TGTGCCAGCAGACGGGACGTCTATAGCAATCAGCCCCAGCATTTT.

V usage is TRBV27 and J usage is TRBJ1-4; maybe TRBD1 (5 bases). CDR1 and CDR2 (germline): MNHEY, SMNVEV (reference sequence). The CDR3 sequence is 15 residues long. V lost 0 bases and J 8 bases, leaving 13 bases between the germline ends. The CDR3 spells CASSLSSQGHEKLFF. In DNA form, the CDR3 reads TGTGCCAGCAGTTTATCTTCCCAGGGTCACGAAAAACTGTTTTTT.

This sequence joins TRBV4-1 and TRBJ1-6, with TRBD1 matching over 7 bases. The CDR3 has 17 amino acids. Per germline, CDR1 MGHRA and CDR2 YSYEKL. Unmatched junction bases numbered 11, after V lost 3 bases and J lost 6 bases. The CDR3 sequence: CASSQVGAGGFNSPLHF. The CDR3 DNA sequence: TGCGCCAGCAGCCAGGTCGGGGCAGGGGGTTTTAATTCACCCCTCCACTTT.

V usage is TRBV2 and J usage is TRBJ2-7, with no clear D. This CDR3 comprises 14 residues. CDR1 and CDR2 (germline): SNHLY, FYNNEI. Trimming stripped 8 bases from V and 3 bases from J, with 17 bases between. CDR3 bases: TGTGCCAGCGGTAAGTCGGCAGTAGACTACGAGCAGTACTTC. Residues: CASGKSAVDYEQYF.

The CDR3 DNA sequence: TGTGCCAGCAGCTTAGCGCAGGTGCGTTGGGGCACAGATACGCAGTATTTT. Amino acids: CASSLAQVRWGTDTQYF. The rearrangement uses TRBV7-2 and TRBJ2-3, with no clear D. The V gene's germline CDR1 is SGHTA and CDR2 FQGNSA. This CDR3 spans 17 amino acids. Trimming pared 0 bases from V and 1 base from J, leaving 14 bases between. Drawing the rest from reference TRBV7-2 and TRBJ2-3, the complete variable domain is GAGVSQSPSNKVTEKGKDVELRCDPISGHTALYWYRQSLGQGLEFLIYFQGNSAPDKSGLPSDRFSAERTGGSVSTLTIQRTQQEDSAVYLCASSLAQVRWGTDTQYFGPGTRLTVL.

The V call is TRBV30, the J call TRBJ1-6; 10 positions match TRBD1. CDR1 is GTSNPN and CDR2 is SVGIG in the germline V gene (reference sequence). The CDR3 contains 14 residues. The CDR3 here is CAQGQGSYNSPLHF. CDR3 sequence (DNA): TGTGCACAGGGACAGGGGTCCTATAATTCACCCCTCCACTTT.

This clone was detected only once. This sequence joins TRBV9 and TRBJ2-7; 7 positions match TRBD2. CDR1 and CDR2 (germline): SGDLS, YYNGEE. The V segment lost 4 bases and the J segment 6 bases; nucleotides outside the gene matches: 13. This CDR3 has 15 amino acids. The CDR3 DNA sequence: TGTGCCAGCAGCTTTGGGGCCAGCGGGAACGCCGAGCAGTACTTC. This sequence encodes CASSFGASGNAEQYF. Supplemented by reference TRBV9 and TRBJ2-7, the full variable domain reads DSGVTQTPKHLITATGQRVTLRCSPRSGDLSVYWYQQSLDQGLQFLIQYYNGEERAKGNILERFSAQQFPDLHSELNLSSLELGDSALYFCASSFGASGNAEQYFGPGTRLTVT.

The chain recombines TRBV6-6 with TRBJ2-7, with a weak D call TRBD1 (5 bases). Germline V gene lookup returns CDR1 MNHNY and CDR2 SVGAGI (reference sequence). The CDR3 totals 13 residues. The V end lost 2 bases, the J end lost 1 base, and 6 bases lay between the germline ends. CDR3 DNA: TGTGCCAGCAGTTACGGGGCTTCCTACGAGCAGTACTTC. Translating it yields CASSYGASYEQYF.

In nucleotides, the CDR3 is TGCGCCAGCAGCCCCCAGGCGGGGAGGCGTGAAGCTTTCTTT. Translation: CASSPQAGRREAFF. The rearrangement joins TRBV4-1 to TRBJ1-1; the D is unclear. The V gene's germline CDR1 is MGHRA and CDR2 YSYEKL. The germline V and J ends were trimmed by 4 bases and 7 bases, with 16 bases remaining between them. The CDR3 runs to 14 residues.

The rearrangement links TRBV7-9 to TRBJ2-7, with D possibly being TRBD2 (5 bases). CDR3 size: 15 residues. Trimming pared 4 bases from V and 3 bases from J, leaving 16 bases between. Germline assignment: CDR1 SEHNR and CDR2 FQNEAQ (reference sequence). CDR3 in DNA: TGTGCCAGCAGCTCCCCGTCGGGGTCCCTCTACGAGCAGTACTTC. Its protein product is CASSSPSGSLYEQYF.

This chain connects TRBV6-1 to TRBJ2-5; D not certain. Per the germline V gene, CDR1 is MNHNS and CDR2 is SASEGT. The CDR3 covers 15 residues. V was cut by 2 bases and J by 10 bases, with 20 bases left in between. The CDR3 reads CASSEWAHSWGDQYF. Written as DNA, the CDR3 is TGTGCCAGCAGTGAATGGGCACATTCTTGGGGTGACCAGTACTTC.

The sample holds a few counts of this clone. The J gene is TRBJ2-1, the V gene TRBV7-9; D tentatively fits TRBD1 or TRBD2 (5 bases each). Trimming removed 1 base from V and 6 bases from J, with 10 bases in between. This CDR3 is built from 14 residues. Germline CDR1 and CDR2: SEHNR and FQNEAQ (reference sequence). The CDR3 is CASSLGGVPNEQFF. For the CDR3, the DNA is TGTGCCAGCAGCTTAGGAGGGGTCCCCAATGAGCAGTTCTTC.

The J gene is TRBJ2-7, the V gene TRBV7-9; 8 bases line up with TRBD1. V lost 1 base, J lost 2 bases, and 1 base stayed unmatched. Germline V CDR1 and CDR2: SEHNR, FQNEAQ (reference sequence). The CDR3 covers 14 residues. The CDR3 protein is CASSLGTGTYEQYF. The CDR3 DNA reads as TGTGCCAGCAGCTTAGGGACAGGGACCTACGAGCAGTACTTC.

The CDR3 is CASSEYFGKAEAFF. As DNA, the CDR3 is TGTGCCAGCAGTGAATATTTCGGTAAGGCTGAAGCTTTCTTT. This chain links TRBV25-1 with TRBJ1-1; no definite D call. CDR1 is MGHDK and CDR2 is SYGVNS in the germline V gene. CDR3 size: 14 residues. Trimming removed 0 bases at V and 6 bases at J, with 11 bases between.

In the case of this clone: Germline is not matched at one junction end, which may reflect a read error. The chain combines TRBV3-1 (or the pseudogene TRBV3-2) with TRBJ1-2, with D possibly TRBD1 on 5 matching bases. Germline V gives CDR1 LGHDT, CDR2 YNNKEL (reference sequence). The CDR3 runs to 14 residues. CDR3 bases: TGTGCCCGCAGCCAGGGTGGGGGGGACTATGGCTACACCTTC. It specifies CARSQGGGDYGYTF.

The CDR3 bases are TGTGCCAGCAGCTTAGGGGCAGACTTTTACTACGAGCAGTACTTC. Amino acid sequence: CASSLGADFYYEQYF. V is TRBV7-2 and J is TRBJ2-7; D gene unclear. V lost 1 base and J 3 bases, leaving 13 bases between the germline ends. Germline values: CDR1 SGHTA, CDR2 FQGNSA. This CDR3 is 15 amino acids long.

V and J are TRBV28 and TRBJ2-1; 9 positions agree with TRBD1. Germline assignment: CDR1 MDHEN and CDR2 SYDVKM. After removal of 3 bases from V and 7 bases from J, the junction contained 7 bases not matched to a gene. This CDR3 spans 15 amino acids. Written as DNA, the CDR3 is TGTGCCAGCAGTTTGTTCGGGACAGGGTCTAATGAGCAGTTCTTC. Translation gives CASSLFGTGSNEQFF.

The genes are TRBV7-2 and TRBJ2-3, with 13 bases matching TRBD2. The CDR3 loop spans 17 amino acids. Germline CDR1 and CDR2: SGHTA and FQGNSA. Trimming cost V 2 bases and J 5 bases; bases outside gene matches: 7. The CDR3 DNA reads TGTGCCAGCAGCTTATCCGGACTAGCGGGAGTGGGAGATACGCAGTATTTT. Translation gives CASSLSGLAGVGDTQYF. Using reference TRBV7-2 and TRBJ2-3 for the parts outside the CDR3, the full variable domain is GAGVSQSPSNKVTEKGKDVELRCDPISGHTALYWYRQSLGQGLEFLIYFQGNSAPDKSGLPSDRFSAERTGGSVSTLTIQRTQQEDSAVYLCASSLSGLAGVGDTQYFGPGTRLTVL.